This record concerns one TCR beta chain sequence. This clone was counted a single time. Its target antigen remains unknown. Within one base of it there is no much larger clone, and no base qualities were kept. The method was the immunoSEQ multiplex PCR assay. Imported from immuneACCESS, the table was reduced by TCRdb to in-frame sequences with V and J called. These copies leave out some clones; in studies compared against another copy, an unresolved V gene accounts for under half, and the cause of the remainder is not known. This sample has more than 20,000 clones in its table, and approximately 89% of those were observed once. The ten biggest clones cover 2% to 2.5% of the sample. This sample was included in a study of chemoradiotherapy in HPV16-positive cancers (dated 2022 in TCRdb). About the full investigation: Using functional T-cell assays on cells from a couple of HPV16-positive patients, the researchers defined candidate HPV-specific T-cell clones and common TCR motifs. Whether T-cell immunity against the HPV oncoproteins E6 and E7 changes during chemoradiotherapy and whether survival is affected by this immunity were examined in the study. The candidate HPV-specific TCRs and motifs were subsequently tracked in TCR repertoires obtained from approximately 86 patients with HPV-related cancers.

The CDR3 measures 19 amino acids from cysteine to phenylalanine. Kept here is only the CDR3 DNA, which spans 57 bases and is read in frame from base 1. Via the germline V gene, CDR1 is SGHDN and CDR2 FVKESK. V loses 2 bases of germline sequence and J loses 0 bases, and the interval between the two ends is 17 bases. Because repertoires were sampled repeatedly during chemoradiotherapy, clonal expansion in the tumor microenvironment could be followed. What the work shows at the level of the full study, not this receptor alone: Expansion of candidate HPV-specific clones and E7-related TCR motifs was observed in the tumor microenvironment during treatment, whereas no such expansion was observed for non-HPV-specific T cells. Improved recurrence-free survival in HPV16-positive patients was associated with expansion of HPV-responsive T cells during chemoradiotherapy. Only a couple of HPV16-positive patients were used to derive the functional definition of HPV-specific T cells, and the survival association was reported for HPV16-positive patients.

This TCR derives from a human donor with HPV-associated anogenital cancer. The V and J genes are TRBV14 and TRBJ2-6, with no D gene named confidently. The sequences come from blood, collected from a patient who underwent chemoradiotherapy. The CDR3 protein sequence reads: CASSQRRDLLLSGANVLTF. The sequenced DNA: TGTGCCAGCAGCCAAAGACGCGACCTTCTACTCTCTGGGGCCAACGTCCTGACTTTC.